This entry concerns a single T cell receptor (beta chain). Its antigen is currently unknown. The sample comes from a study of radiotherapy plus CTLA-4 blockade in lung cancer. Study-level background: Disease control was present in 30% to 40% of patients, and objective responses in approximately 18%. Study-level results: After radiotherapy and ipilimumab, tumor-derived clones expanded in peripheral blood.

Assay: immunoSEQ multiplex PCR; the TCRdb copy retains only in-frame clones and omits some. This repertoire shows roughly 45,000 clones, about 63% found once; its top ten account for around 18%. The CDR3 has 15 amino acids. Germline values: CDR1 SEHNR, CDR2 FQNEAQ (reference sequence). Trimming cost V 1 base and J 4 bases, with 11 bases left between them. The sequencing used peripheral blood, collected from a patient treated with radiotherapy plus ipilimumab. The genes are TRBV7-9 and TRBJ1-3; D call uncertain. The TCR sequence derives from a human donor with non-small cell lung cancer who had a partial response to radiotherapy plus ipilimumab. The CDR3 DNA follows: TGTGCCAGCAGCTTAGTTTCGGGGTTCGGAAACACCATATATTTT. Its protein is CASSLVSGFGNTIYF.